Presented here are 22 T cell receptor beta chains from one specimen sequenced in a study of beta chain features in type 1 diabetes. Every isolated RNA sample was fully reverse transcribed, so sequencing captured expressed TCRB transcripts. Method: immunoSEQ multiplex PCR; TCRdb's copy keeps in-frame clones and lacks some. This table has over 150,000 clones, 7.5% to 10% appearing once. The specimen sequenced was central memory CD4+ T cells from blood. The receptors were sampled from a man aged 18 to 30 in good health.

The table lists this clone with a few counts. V and J are TRBV2 and TRBJ2-5; D may be TRBD2 (6 bases). V lost 1 base and J 5 bases, leaving 23 bases between the germline ends. The CDR3 spans 18 residues. Germline V gene data show CDR1 as SNHLY and CDR2 as FYNNEI. This chain's CDR3 is CASSEGHFRAGGMETQYF. The CDR3 DNA reads as TGTGCCAGCAGTGAAGGCCACTTCCGGGCCGGGGGTATGGAGACCCAGTACTTC.

The chain is built from TRBV11-1 and TRBJ2-5; 11 bases agree with TRBD1. The CDR3 has 15 amino acids. V was pared by 2 bases and J by 5 bases, with 4 bases of the junction left unmatched. CDR1 is SGHAT, CDR2 FQDESV, per germline (reference sequence). CDR3: CASSLLWTGGETQYF. CDR3 sequence (DNA): TGTGCCAGCAGCTTACTATGGACAGGGGGCGAGACCCAGTACTTC. The complete variable domain, with remaining parts taken from reference TRBV11-1 and TRBJ2-5, reads EAEVAQSPRYKITEKSQAVAFWCDPISGHATLYWYRQILGQGPELLVQFQDESVVDDSQLPKDRFSAERLKGVDSTLKIQPAELGDSAMYLCASSLLWTGGETQYFGPGTRLLVL.

Comment on this clone: Germline and junction disagree at one end, which may indicate a read error. The chain employs TRBV15 and TRBJ2-4; the match to TRBD2 covers 7 bases. This CDR3 has 15 residues. CDR1 and CDR2 from the germline V gene are LNHNV and YYDKDF (reference sequence). The CDR3 is CATSRGAGAQNIQYF. In nucleotides, the CDR3 is TGTGCCACCAGCAGAGGGGCGGGAGCCCAAAACATTCAGTACTTC. Full variable domain (outside the CDR3, taken from reference TRBV15 and TRBJ2-4): DAMVIQNPRYQVTQFGKPVTLSCSQTLNHNVMYWYQQKSSQAPKLLFHYYDKDFNNEADTPDNFQSRRPNTSFCFLDIRSPGLGDTAMYLCATSRGAGAQNIQYFGAGTRLSVL.

This clone was seen more than once but under ten times. The chain combines TRBV6-6 with TRBJ1-2, with TRBD1 matching over 7 bases. The CDR3 contains 15 residues. Germline V CDR1 and CDR2: MNHNY, SVGAGI (reference sequence). V shed 6 bases and J 4 bases; nucleotides not matched to a gene: 11. CDR3 in DNA: TGTGCCAGCAGACGCCGGGACAGAGACTTCTATGGCTACACCTTC. Its translation is CASRRRDRDFYGYTF.

This clone has more than one count but fewer than ten. This rearrangement joins TRBV9 to TRBJ2-2; 9 positions match TRBD2. The CDR3 is 17 residues long. Per germline, CDR1 SGDLS and CDR2 YYNGEE. J lost 7 bases, V lost 2 bases, and 12 bases had no gene match. Here the CDR3 reads CASSVHPGLALRGELFF. The CDR3 coding sequence is TGTGCCAGCAGCGTCCACCCGGGACTAGCTTTGCGCGGGGAGCTGTTTTTT.

This clone has at least ten counts. This chain joins TRBV15 and TRBJ1-2; D is perhaps TRBD1 (5 bases). This CDR3 is built from 12 residues. The V end lost 0 bases, the J end lost 8 bases, and 7 bases lay between the germline ends. CDR1 and CDR2 from the germline V gene are LNHNV and YYDKDF (reference sequence). The CDR3 is CATSREQAGYTF. The CDR3 region has the DNA TGTGCCACCAGCAGAGAACAGGCCGGCTACACCTTC.

This sequence joins TRBV25-1 and TRBJ2-7; weak D call: TRBD1 (6 bases). V dropped 0 bases and J dropped 2 bases, with 14 bases sitting between them. Germline V gene lookup returns CDR1 MGHDK and CDR2 SYGVNS. The CDR3 runs 16 residues. The CDR3 coding sequence is TGTGCCAGCAGTGAATATTCCAGGGGTAGTCCCTACGAGCAGTACTTC. This gives the protein CASSEYSRGSPYEQYF.

The chain employs TRBV13 and TRBJ2-1; TRBD2 matches at 7 bases. This CDR3 spans 17 amino acids. In germline, CDR1 is PRHDT, CDR2 FYEKMQ (reference sequence). The ends lost 1 base at V and 0 bases at J; junction bases unmatched: 6. CDR3 nucleotides: TGTGCCAGCAGCTTAGTTTTTGGCGGGGGCTCCTACAATGAGCAGTTCTTC. The encoded protein is CASSLVFGGGSYNEQFF.

This clone was picked up one time. This chain uses TRBV9 with TRBJ1-2, with 9 bases identical to TRBD1. The CDR3 covers 15 residues. Germline assignment: CDR1 SGDLS and CDR2 YYNGEE. With V trimmed by 0 bases and J by 2 bases, 2 bases remained unmatched. CDR3 loop: CASSVAGQGNYGYTF. The CDR3 DNA sequence: TGTGCCAGCAGCGTAGCAGGACAGGGGAACTATGGCTACACCTTC.

This clone occurred a few times. This chain uses TRBV5-1 with TRBJ2-5; 9 bases are shared with TRBD2. Germline CDR1 is SGHRS and CDR2 is YFSETQ. J lost 5 bases, V lost 6 bases, and 11 bases had no gene match. CDR3 length: 15 residues. The CDR3: CASIAGTSSGETQYF. The DNA of the CDR3 is TGCGCCAGCATCGCCGGGACTAGCTCCGGGGAGACCCAGTACTTC.

In this sample, this clone turned up a few times. The V and J genes are TRBV6-5 and TRBJ2-7; D gene ambiguous. The germline V gene has CDR1 MNHEY and CDR2 SVGAGI. The V end was cut by 4 bases, the J end by 1 base, with 17 bases between. This CDR3 has 16 amino acids. CDR3: CASSSPARGVSYEQYF. The CDR3 region has the DNA TGTGCCAGCAGTTCGCCGGCTAGAGGCGTATCCTACGAGCAGTACTTC.

This clone was seen a handful of times. This chain links TRBV25-1 with TRBJ2-6, with a weak D call TRBD2 (5 bases). The germline gives CDR1 MGHDK, CDR2 SYGVNS. V was shortened by 6 bases and J by 0 bases, with 15 bases between the two germline ends. CDR3 size: 17 residues. The CDR3 sequence is CASSALDRDSGANVLTF. In nucleotides, the CDR3 is TGTGCCAGCAGCGCCCTAGACCGGGACTCTGGGGCCAACGTCCTGACTTTC.

Only a few counts were recorded for this clone. The J gene is TRBJ2-7, the V gene TRBV28, with D tentatively TRBD1 (7 bases). Germline V gene sequence: CDR1 MDHEN, CDR2 SYDVKM. The CDR3 spans 14 residues. Trimming removed 1 base at V and 7 bases at J, with 14 bases between. CDR3 region: CASSLFAGQREQYF. CDR3 in DNA: TGTGCCAGCAGTTTATTTGCGGGACAGCGGGAGCAGTACTTC.

As to this clone: At one boundary the junction diverges from the germline segment, which might be a read error. The rearrangement joins TRBV28 to TRBJ2-5; weak D call: TRBD1 (6 bases). CDR3 length equals 15 residues. CDR1 MDHEN and CDR2 SYDVKM come from the germline V gene. CDR3 coding DNA: TGTGCCAGCAGCACCCGTGGACAGTTCCAAGGGACCCAGTACTTC. It yields the protein CASSTRGQFQGTQYF.

This clone was found a few times. This rearrangement joins TRBV30 to TRBJ1-2, with D tentatively TRBD1 (5 bases). V was cut by 2 bases and J by 5 bases, with 9 bases left in between. The CDR3 loop spans 12 amino acids. Germline V CDR1 and CDR2: GTSNPN, SVGIG (reference sequence). The CDR3 nucleotides read TGTGCCTGGAGTACGACAGTTTATGGCTACACCTTC. Amino acids: CAWSTTVYGYTF.

The rearrangement uses TRBV11-1 and TRBJ2-2; tentative D call: TRBD2 (5 bases). CDR1 and CDR2 (germline): SGHAT, FQDESV (reference sequence). Trimming removed 4 bases from V and 4 bases from J, with 13 bases in between. The CDR3 runs to 15 residues. CDR3 amino acids: CASSYVGVSTGELFF. The DNA for the CDR3 is TGTGCCAGCAGCTACGTGGGAGTAAGCACCGGGGAGCTGTTTTTT. Full variable domain (rest looked up from reference TRBV11-1 and TRBJ2-2): EAEVAQSPRYKITEKSQAVAFWCDPISGHATLYWYRQILGQGPELLVQFQDESVVDDSQLPKDRFSAERLKGVDSTLKIQPAELGDSAMYLCASSYVGVSTGELFFGEGSRLTVL.

In this sample, this clone turned up a few times. This chain joins TRBV7-9 and TRBJ2-5, with a weak D call TRBD2 (6 bases). CDR1 SEHNR and CDR2 FQNEAQ come from the germline V gene (reference sequence). The length of the CDR3 is 14 residues. With 1 base removed from V and 4 bases from J, the gap between germline ends came to 10 bases. The CDR3 sequence is CASSLGRGAETQYF. The CDR3 DNA is TGTGCCAGCAGCTTAGGGCGGGGCGCAGAGACCCAGTACTTC.

The chain has TRBV4-2 and TRBJ1-2, with D perhaps TRBD1 (5 bases). The V end lost 0 bases, the J end lost 8 bases, and 13 bases lay between the germline ends. Germline values: CDR1 LGHNA, CDR2 YNFKEQ. The CDR3 has 14 residues. The CDR3 nucleotides are TGTGCCAGCAGCCAAGATAGCAGGGTCGACGGCTACACCTTC. Residues: CASSQDSRVDGYTF.

This clone was counted at least ten times. The V call is TRBV14, the J call TRBJ2-1; possible D gene TRBD2, 5 bases. V lost 5 bases, J lost 4 bases, and 9 bases lay in between. Germline assignment: CDR1 SGHDN and CDR2 FVKESK. This CDR3 has 13 residues. This chain's CDR3 is CASSTGRYNEQFF. The CDR3 nucleotides are TGTGCCAGCAGCACGGGGAGATACAATGAGCAGTTCTTC.

This sequence joins TRBV7-2 and TRBJ2-3; the match to TRBD2 covers 8 bases. The CDR3 length is 14 residues. Germline V gene lookup returns CDR1 SGHTA and CDR2 FQGNSA. J was trimmed by 6 bases and V by 5 bases; bases with no gene match: 7. CDR3 sequence: CASSLSGTFDTQYF. The DNA for the CDR3 is TGTGCCAGCAGCCTTAGCGGGACCTTCGATACGCAGTATTTT.

In its sample, this clone was seen many times. The chain carries TRBV7-2 and TRBJ2-7, with a weak D call TRBD2 (6 bases). The CDR3 loop spans 15 amino acids. Germline V gene sequence: CDR1 SGHTA, CDR2 FQGNSA. Trimming stripped 2 bases from V and 3 bases from J, with 14 bases between. The CDR3: CASSLSRGSVYEQYF. For the CDR3, the DNA is TGTGCCAGCAGCTTATCACGGGGGAGCGTCTACGAGCAGTACTTC.

The chain is built from TRBV25-1 and TRBJ1-5; a weak D match, TRBD1 (6 bases). This CDR3 comprises 15 residues. Germline CDR1 reads MGHDK; CDR2 reads SYGVNS. The V end was cut by 8 bases, the J end by 5 bases, with 19 bases between. The CDR3 loop reads CASSGGGGEDQPQHF. The DNA of the CDR3 is TGTGCCAGCTCTGGAGGGGGGGGCGAAGATCAGCCCCAGCATTTT. Based on the CDR3 plus reference TRBV25-1 and TRBJ1-5, the full variable domain is EADIYQTPRYLVIGTGKKITLECSQTMGHDKMYWYQQDPGMELHLIHYSYGVNSTEKGDLSSESTVSRIRTEHFPLTLESARPSHTSQYLCASSGGGGEDQPQHFGDGTRLSIL.